A selection of T cell receptor beta chains follows, all from one sample in a study of shared clonotypes between healthy human individuals. TCRdb keeps only in-frame clones here, not all; method: immunoSEQ multiplex PCR. The sample carries about 700,000 clones, roughly 70% recorded once. The sample was memory CD4+ T cells sorted from blood. All receptors derive from a woman aged 25-40 years in good health. Each CDR3 is given with its conserved first and last residue. A D gene is named only where the DNA matches it firmly. A row's size may be missing; if present it is once, few, many or a size class.

d_call,j_call,clone_size,v_call,cdr3_nt,cdr3_aa
NA,TRBJ2-1,NA,TRBV11-2,TGTGCCAGCAGCTTAATGTATAGTTCGAATGAGCAGTTCTTC,CASSLMYSSNEQFF
NA,TRBJ2-5,NA,TRBV2,TGTGCCAGCAGCTCATTGTGGGGCCAAGAGACCCAGTACTTC,CASSSLWGQETQYF
NA,TRBJ1-5,NA,TRBV28,TGTGCCAGCAGTTTCGCGGGCGCGAGCAATCAGCCCCAGCATTTT,CASSFAGASNQPQHF
NA,TRBJ2-3,few,TRBV5-4,TGTGCCAGCAGCTTGGATGGGCGGGGAGATACGCAGTATTTT,CASSLDGRGDTQYF
TRBD2,TRBJ2-1,few,TRBV28,TGTGCCAGCACCCACAGACTAGCGGGAGTTGAGCAGTTCTTC,CASTHRLAGVEQFF
NA,TRBJ1-2,few,TRBV28,TGTGCCAGCAGTTTCAATCCTTATCTTAGGGGCTACACCTTC,CASSFNPYLRGYTF
TRBD2,TRBJ2-1,NA,TRBV4-2,TGTGCCAGCAGCCAAGTCGGGGGGACTGACTACAATGAGCAGTTCTTC,CASSQVGGTDYNEQFF
NA,TRBJ1-2,NA,TRBV2,TGTGCCAGCAGTGAAGACGTGGGGATAGGGGGCTACACCTTC,CASSEDVGIGGYTF
TRBD1,TRBJ1-1,NA,TRBV14,TGTGCCAGCAGCCAATGGGACAGGGCCACTGAAGCTTTCTTT,CASSQWDRATEAFF
NA,TRBJ1-2,NA,TRBV7-2,TGTGCCAGCAGCTTACTCGGAGGGGGCTATGGCTACACCTTC,CASSLLGGGYGYTF
NA,TRBJ1-1,NA,TRBV19,TGTGCCAGTAGTATAGTGTTGGGGGTGCGTAGGTTGAGCACTGAAGCTTTCTTT,CASSIVLGVRRLSTEAFF
TRBD2,TRBJ2-1,NA,TRBV4-1,TGCGCCAGCAGCCAAGATCCCAGCGGGAGGAGTAATGAGCAGTTCTTC,CASSQDPSGRSNEQFF
NA,TRBJ2-3,NA,TRBV7-6,TGTGCCAGCAGCTTAGGGGTCCGCAAGAGCACAGATACGCAGTATTTT,CASSLGVRKSTDTQYF
NA,TRBJ1-5,NA,TRBV2,TGTGCCAGCATGGGCCAATTTAGCAATCAGCCCCAGCATTTT,CASMGQFSNQPQHF
TRBD1,TRBJ1-2,many,TRBV7-9,TGTGCCAGCAGCTCCACCCGGGACAGGGACTATGGCTACACCTTC,CASSSTRDRDYGYTF
NA,TRBJ2-7,NA,TRBV29-1,TGCAGCGTTTCTGGACAGAACTACGAGCAGTACTTC,CSVSGQNYEQYF
TRBD1,TRBJ2-5,many,TRBV5-3,TGTGCCAGAGCTCAACGGTACCAGGGGGCCCAGTACTTC,CARAQRYQGAQYF
NA,TRBJ2-5,NA,TRBV28,TGTGCCAGCAGTTTATCCCCGGACTCGACTGGCCAAGAGACCCAGTACTTC,CASSLSPDSTGQETQYF
NA,TRBJ2-4,NA,TRBV2,TGTGCCAGCAGGGGGTTCGGGAAAAACATTCAGTACTTC,CASRGFGKNIQYF
TRBD1,TRBJ1-2,NA,TRBV6-1,TGTGCCAGCAGATTAGGACAGGGCAGCGGCTACACCTTC,CASRLGQGSGYTF
NA,TRBJ2-3,NA,TRBV18,TGTGCCAGCTCACCACCGACAACAGGGAGGACGCAGTATTTT,CASSPPTTGRTQYF
NA,TRBJ2-7,NA,TRBV4-1,TGCGCCAGCAGCCAAGATGGAACCGAGCAGTACTTC,CASSQDGTEQYF
NA,TRBJ2-3,NA,TRBV4-1,TGCGCCAGCAGCCGCCGGATCCCGAGCTTGGAGGATACGCAGTATTTT,CASSRRIPSLEDTQYF
TRBD1,TRBJ1-2,NA,TRBV5-4,TGTGCCAGCAGCCCGTCGGCGGGACAGAACTATGGCTACACCTTC,CASSPSAGQNYGYTF
TRBD2,TRBJ2-1,NA,TRBV7-2,TGTGCCAGCAGCTCGATAGCGGGAGAGCTTGAGCAGTTCTTC,CASSSIAGELEQFF
NA,TRBJ1-1,NA,TRBV27,TGTGCCAGCAGTTTAAAGGGGCTGCTCACTGAAGCTTTCTTT,CASSLKGLLTEAFF